The 12 T cell receptor beta chains below were found in one sample sequenced in a study of blood T cell repertoires in COVID-19 (dated by TCRdb to the early 2020s). Libraries were made using the immunoSEQ multiplex PCR assay. Here the immuneACCESS table is served through TCRdb, limited to in-frame sequences with V and J called. Missing clones are a known gap in these copies; in checked studies unresolved V genes cover under half, and the rest lacks a known reason. This sample is represented by over 250,000 clones; about 90% of them were singletons. Of the sample, 5.3% falls within the top ten clones. Sequencing was carried out using PBMCs or T cells enriched from blood (not recorded which). The receptors stem from a woman in her thirties who had recovered from COVID-19.

The chain employs TRBV10-3 and TRBJ1-5; TRBD1 aligns across 11 bases. The CDR3 has 14 residues. Germline loops: CDR1 ENHRY, CDR2 SYGVKD. Unmatched junction bases numbered 1, after V lost 4 bases and J lost 5 bases. For the CDR3, the DNA is TGTGCCATCAGTGGGACAGGGGGCGATCAGCCCCAGCATTTT. Translated: CAISGTGGDQPQHF.

The rearrangement uses TRBV19 and TRBJ1-6; D is possibly TRBD1 (6 bases). The CDR3 runs 15 residues. Germline CDR1 is LNHDA and CDR2 is SQIVND (reference sequence). V gave up 3 bases and J gave up 7 bases, with 13 bases separating them. The CDR3 region has the DNA TGTGCCAGTAGTATTACAGGGTGGCAAAATTCACCCCTCCACTTT. The encoded protein is CASSITGWQNSPLHF.

J is TRBJ1-4 and V is TRBV29-1; D unresolved. V lost 4 bases and J lost 6, with 15 bases in between. The CDR3 loop spans 14 amino acids. Germline V lookup: CDR1 SQVTM, CDR2 ANQGSEA. CDR3 nucleotide sequence: TGCAGCGTTGCTCGGAGAGGGCGGGATGAAAAACTGTTTTTT. Translating gives CSVARRGRDEKLFF.

The rearrangement links TRBV10-3 to TRBJ2-2; D possibly corresponds to TRBD1 (5 bases). The germline V gene encodes CDR1 ENHRY and CDR2 SYGVKD. Trimming left V 3 bases short and J 4 bases short, with 18 bases between. The CDR3 is 17 amino acids. The CDR3: CAISEIGRASGTGELFF. The CDR3 DNA is TGTGCCATCAGTGAAATTGGCAGGGCTTCGGGCACCGGGGAGCTGTTTTTT.

The chain joins TRBV25-1 to TRBJ1-2; 10 bases match TRBD1. CDR1 is MGHDK, CDR2 SYGVNS, per germline. The CDR3 contains 15 residues. The trim removed 3 bases at V and 8 bases at J, leaving 9 bases unmatched. The CDR3 is CASSDGPGTGEGYTF. For the CDR3, the DNA is TGTGCCAGCAGTGATGGACCCGGGACAGGGGAAGGCTACACCTTC.

J is TRBJ1-4 and V is TRBV7-9; D unresolved. This CDR3 comprises 12 residues. CDR1 and CDR2 from the germline V gene are SEHNR and FQNEAQ (reference sequence). Trimming left V 6 bases short and J 6 bases short, with 8 bases between. The CDR3: CASSVSDEKLFF. CDR3 nucleotides: TGTGCCAGCAGTGTCAGTGATGAAAAACTGTTTTTT.

The chain uses TRBV6-5 and TRBJ1-2; 8 nucleotides agree with TRBD1. The CDR3 is made up of 15 amino acids. Losses at the gene ends were 0 bases for V and 4 bases for J; bases not matched to a gene: 4. Germline CDR1 MNHEY, CDR2 SVGAGI. CDR3 in amino acids: CASSYSAGGAYGYTF. Here the CDR3 DNA reads TGTGCCAGCAGTTACTCGGCAGGGGGCGCCTATGGCTACACCTTC.

This chain links TRBV5-1 with TRBJ2-3; 10 positions match TRBD1. CDR3 length: 14 amino acids. Germline values: CDR1 SGHRS, CDR2 YFSETQ. V shed 4 bases and J 4 bases; nucleotides not matched to a gene: 3. The CDR3 protein is CASSGDRGADTQYF. The DNA of the CDR3 is TGCGCCAGCAGCGGGGACAGGGGAGCAGATACGCAGTATTTT.

On this clone: A junction end diverges from the germline sequence, so it may reflect a read error. This chain links TRBV6-4 with TRBJ1-1; TRBD1 matches at 7 bases. Per the germline V gene, CDR1 is MRHNA and CDR2 is SNTAGT. This CDR3 has 11 amino acids. CDR3 sequence (DNA): TGTGCCAGCAGGGAAGGGCTAGGGACAGTCTTT. Translated, it gives CASREGLGTVF.

The chain recombines TRBV2 with TRBJ2-3; perhaps TRBD2 as D (6 bases). The V gene lost 7 bases and the J gene lost 3 bases, with 11 bases spanning the gap. The CDR3 has 13 residues. Germline-derived CDR1 and CDR2 are SNHLY and FYNNEI. The CDR3 region is CASTGVGTDTQYF. CDR3 nucleotide sequence: TGTGCCAGCACGGGGGTGGGAACAGATACGCAGTATTTT.

This clone was seen more than once but under ten times. This chain's CDR3 is CASSSAGISGSPLHF. CDR3 DNA: TGTGCCAGTAGTAGCGCGGGGATCAGTGGATCACCCCTCCACTTT. The V and J genes are TRBV19 and TRBJ1-6; D is unclear. V shed 4 bases and J shed 10 bases, with 17 bases lying between them. This CDR3 is built from 15 residues. CDR1 is LNHDA and CDR2 is SQIVND in the germline V gene (reference sequence).

The chain employs TRBV19 and TRBJ1-1; D gene ambiguous. The CDR3 runs 11 residues. V gave up 6 bases and J gave up 7 bases, with 9 bases separating them. Germline CDR1 LNHDA, CDR2 SQIVND (reference sequence). The CDR3 spells CASSPGFEAFF. The CDR3 DNA reads TGTGCCAGTAGCCCGGGATTTGAAGCTTTCTTT.